This T cell receptor beta chain derives from a study of shared clonotypes between healthy human individuals (dated by TCRdb to about 2020). In the study overall: Two women and a few men aged 18 to 49 years were included in the cohort. Libraries were prepared and TCR repertoires were sequenced by different laboratories using diverse techniques, in order to increase sequencing depth and limit assay-specific biases. For each donor, three plates each were used for CD4 naive and CD4 memory, two plates were used for CD8 naive, and one plate was used for CD8 memory. To estimate repertoire size and how much clonotype sharing occurs between individuals, the study deeply sequenced the blood TCR repertoires of five healthy adults. Leukapheresis yielded between about 0.85 and 9 billion PBMCs per donor. What the authors observed across the whole study: Based on pairwise subsampling, the degree of clonotype sharing among donors was expected to be affected by sequencing depth. Estimated clonotype richness was generally larger for naive than for memory subsets. When a few donors were compared, the shared fraction of clonotypes was around 5% for naive CD4, 3.5% to 4% for naive CD8, 2.3% for memory CD4, and 0.35% to 0.4% for memory CD8. Even with the large sequencing depth, rarefaction of the sorted-subset datasets indicated that sequencing was incomplete. Sampling was restricted to blood, and TCR repertoires in tissues likely differ from the TCR repertoires found in blood. Higher generation probabilities were observed for clonotypes shared by all four sorted-subset donors than for non-shared clonotypes. The small number of donors limited the genetic and exposure-history diversity represented.

Donors were healthy HIV-negative adults with no recently reported acute infections or vaccinations. Only Caucasian adults living in Nashville, Tennessee, USA were represented among the donors. CD4+ T cells were enriched through magnetic negative selection, after which naive cells were positively selected on CD45RA and the remaining negative fraction served as the memory subset. After blood collection by leukapheresis, PBMCs were isolated using Ficoll-Histopaque density gradient centrifugation and then cryopreserved in the vapor phase of liquid nitrogen. Analytical flow cytometry was used to check the purity and quantity of every magnetically sorted T cell population. Genomic DNA was isolated from every sorted fraction and measured by UV absorbance on a Nanodrop 2000c. Concerning this clone itself: Its antigen is not yet known. No base-level quality is on record; no much larger clone is a single base apart.

TCR CDR3 regions were amplified from genomic DNA by multiplex PCR using the deep immunoSEQ assay. For each cell subset, the extracted genomic DNA was distributed evenly across all wells of several immunoSEQ 96-well plates, and each plate served as one replicate. Each replicate PCR for sorted subsets received 150 to 250 ng genomic DNA, equal to tens of thousands of T cell genomes. Purified libraries were quantified with a Qubit 3.0 fluorometer, sized on a Bioanalyzer 2100, and re-quantified with the KAPA Library Quantification kit. Every immunoSEQ 96-well plate was sequenced on a separate single-read 150-cycle Illumina NextSeq 550 flow cell. The paper's data handling went like this. The immunoSEQ output contained only junctional sequences without quality scores, so filtering could not match that applied to full-length reads. To assign V/J genes and CDR3, sequences were annotated against IMGT germline references using PyIR, a Python wrapper for IgBLAST v1.9. Reads were removed for weak V/J assignments (E-value above 1e-6), missing CDR3, stop codons, out-of-frame junctions, or ambiguous translated residues. V3J clonotypes were defined as sequences sharing the same inferred V gene, J gene, and CDR3 amino acid sequence. Percentage overlap between repertoires was calculated by dividing the number of shared unique clonotypes by the size of the smaller repertoire. RTK rarefaction, the Chao1 estimator, and Recon v2.1 estimates of unobserved clonotypes were used to assess repertoire richness. Generation probabilities for all TCRbeta clonotypes obtained by the gDNA method from a handful of donors were computed using OLGA. Drawn from immuneACCESS, this table holds only the in-frame rearrangements with V and J called that TCRdb kept. Clones are partly lost; checked studies trace under half to an unresolved V gene and leave the rest unexplained. The V and J calls and clone size are taken from that table; D and trimming were inferred from the DNA. The sample contains approximately 720,000 clones, less than 80% of them found a single time. The top ten constitute approximately 1.8% of the sample.

The CDR3 holds 14 amino acids from the cysteine to the phenylalanine. The read is trimmed to its CDR3 DNA, 42 bases read in frame from base 1. V loses 4 bases, J loses 5 bases, and the germline ends lie 14 bases apart. From a lookup of the germline V gene, CDR1 and CDR2 are SGHDN and FVKESK. The sequence was obtained from a woman younger than 45 in good health. The chain joins TRBV14 to TRBJ1-2; TRBD1 is possibly the D segment (6 matching bases). Sequenced sample: memory CD4+ T cells sorted from blood. The sample's cell subset or site label, in plain terms: CD45RA-negative fraction. CDR3 loop: CASSPRQALYGYTF. The base sequence is TGTGCCAGCAGCCCCAGACAGGCGCTTTATGGCTACACCTTC.